The clone carrying this TCR beta chain was recorded many times. This entry is derived from a study of low-dose radiotherapy and immunotherapy resistance in tumors. Study as a whole: Treatment of Cohort 1 consisted of 0.5 Gy per fraction every 2 weeks, adding up to 6.5 Gy. Every two weeks patients got nivolumab 240 mg flat dose, plus ipilimumab 1 mg/kg every six weeks, intravenously.

Trimming left V 5 bases short and J 1 base short, with 11 bases between. The germline CDR1 and CDR2 sequences are LNHDA and SQIVND (reference sequence). This CDR3 is 14 amino acids long. Time point noted: after trial treatment. This sample's treatment: LDRT plus nivolumab, ipilimumab, low-dose cyclophosphamide and aspirin (RACIN trial). The donors' treatment consisted of nivolumab, ipilimumab, aspirin, low-dose cyclophosphamide and low-dose radiotherapy. Alpha- and beta-chain coverage of first-strand cDNA came from TRAV- and TRBV-specific primers. Amplification, which lasted roughly 20 PCR cycles, used a constant-region primer and V-primer adapter to amplify TCRs. The isolated mRNA underwent amplification through in vitro transcription. TCRdb recomputed calls from the reads with MiXCR, one row per CDR3 protein. The profile covers around 80,000 distinct CDR3 sequences, with over 15% appearing a single time and approximately 1.5% taken by the ten largest.

The chain couples TRBV19 to TRBJ1-1; D remains ambiguous. Material: PBMCs, obtained after low-dose radiotherapy plus immunotherapy. This receptor was identified in a male donor with prostate cancer. CDR3 nucleotide sequence: TGTGCCAGTAGTGACCAGGCCGCGAACACTGAAGCTTTCTTT. Translation: CASSDQAANTEAFF.